The entry below describes one TCR beta chain. The antigen remains undetermined. Patients were ruled out by autoimmune disease history or systemic immunosuppression. These data come from a study of OX40 agonist ivuxolimab in advanced cancers. Study-level background: Cohort: 80% to 85% men, mean age around 60, aged about 20 to 79.

Generated by immunoSEQ multiplex PCR, the TCRdb table keeps only in-frame clones and is missing some. The table lists approximately 45,000 clones, roughly 94% of them singletons. V lost 0 bases and J 3 bases, leaving 12 bases between the germline ends. Germline V gene sequence: CDR1 PRHDT, CDR2 FYEKMQ (reference sequence). The CDR3 sequence is 15 residues long. Study observations and caveats: At 0.1 to 3.0 mg/kg, clonal expansion of CD4+ and CD8+ blood T cells had occurred by week 6. CD8+ T cells (on average) carried more expanded clones than CD4+ T cells.

The V call is TRBV13, the J call TRBJ2-7; D remains ambiguous. The sample in question was CD4+ or CD8+ T cells sorted from blood, obtained in a trial of the OX40 agonist ivuxolimab. The receptor comes from an adult with an advanced solid tumor such as melanoma, head and neck, liver or kidney cancer. CDR3 in DNA: TGTGCCAGCAGCTTAGGCCGTGGGCCGAACTACGAGCAGTACTTC. Protein product: CASSLGRGPNYEQYF. The variable domain in full, completed from reference TRBV13 and TRBJ2-7, reads AAGVIQSPRHLIKEKRETATLKCYPIPRHDTVYWYQQGPGQDPQFLISFYEKMQSDKGSIPDRFSAQQFSDYHSELNMSSLELGDSALYFCASSLGRGPNYEQYFGPGTRLTVT.